The rows below give T cell receptor beta chains drawn from one sample of a study of T cells in Graves' hyperthyroidism and ophthalmopathy. TCRdb reprocessed the multiplex PCR reads via MiXCR and lists one record per CDR3 protein. Of some 490,000 distinct CDR3 sequences listed, less than 25% are singletons. Sequencing was carried out using blood. All receptors derive from a woman between 65 and 79 years old with Graves' ophthalmopathy. The CDR3 runs from the conserved cysteine through the conserved F or W. Fields, in order: CDR3 length, J gene, V gene, clone size, CDR3 protein. Clone size is given for some rows only: seen once, a few or many times, or a class if the clone is expanded.

length: 16; J: TRBJ2-5; V: TRBV20-1; size: NA; CDR3: CSAVTSGRAYQETQYF
length: 13; J: TRBJ1-5; V: TRBV12-3/TRBV12-4; size: many; CDR3: CASQGPWDQPQHF
length: 15; J: TRBJ1-5; V: TRBV10-3; size: NA; CDR3: CAISESGGGNQPQHF
length: 13; J: TRBJ2-2; V: TRBV29-1; size: few; CDR3: CSVVWPNTGELFF
length: 15; J: TRBJ2-1; V: TRBV24-1; size: NA; CDR3: CATSEDGTGVSEQFF
length: 16; J: TRBJ2-1; V: TRBV20-1; size: few; CDR3: CSAKGLLVYTDNEQFF
length: 18; J: TRBJ2-1; V: TRBV7-9; size: few; CDR3: CASSLGGSGRASYNEQFF
length: 13; J: TRBJ2-5; V: TRBV20-1; size: NA; CDR3: CSASLGGQETQYF
length: 17; J: TRBJ2-1; V: TRBV6-4; size: NA; CDR3: CASSPTPWGSSYNEQFF
length: 15; J: TRBJ2-1; V: TRBV6-1; size: NA; CDR3: CASSLRSRGYNEQFF
length: 14; J: TRBJ1-2; V: TRBV27; size: NA; CDR3: CASSSSYGDYGYTF
length: 16; J: TRBJ2-1; V: TRBV5-1; size: NA; CDR3: CASSFRDSRLYNEQFF
length: 14; J: TRBJ1-1; V: TRBV5-1; size: NA; CDR3: CASSPGLRNTEAFF
length: 12; J: TRBJ1-1; V: TRBV28; size: few; CDR3: CASRLPGLEAFF
length: 17; J: TRBJ1-1; V: TRBV6-2/TRBV6-3; size: NA; CDR3: CASSPRTGEYMNTEAFF
length: 18; J: TRBJ2-1; V: TRBV11-3; size: few; CDR3: CASSSRGSGTSGIDEQFF
length: 15; J: TRBJ2-7; V: TRBV3-1; size: NA; CDR3: CASSRFSHQGYEQYF
length: 13; J: TRBJ2-3; V: TRBV29-1; size: NA; CDR3: CSVERGASDTQYF
length: 14; J: TRBJ1-2; V: TRBV7-9; size: once; CDR3: CASSLHRGIYGYTF
length: 12; J: TRBJ2-3; V: TRBV2; size: many; CDR3: CASIPYTDTQYF
length: 15; J: TRBJ2-2; V: TRBV30; size: few; CDR3: CAWRSARQGYGELFF
length: 14; J: TRBJ1-6; V: TRBV3-1; size: NA; CDR3: CASILGQVNSPLHF
length: 15; J: TRBJ2-1; V: TRBV20-1; size: few; CDR3: CSARVPAVDIYEQFF
length: 18; J: TRBJ2-5; V: TRBV7-9; size: NA; CDR3: CASSPRDRLAGKGETQYF
length: 15; J: TRBJ2-6; V: TRBV7-2; size: NA; CDR3: CASSPLGARANVLTF